One and the same sample provided the 7 T cell receptor beta chains below, sequenced in a study of Tregs in tolerant kidney transplant recipients. Here immunoSEQ multiplex PCR was the method, and the copy in TCRdb shows in-frame clones only, minus some. This table has tens of thousands of clones, over 85% appearing once. This specimen consisted of CD4+ T cells from blood, obtained before the transplant. Source of these receptors: a human donor who received a combined kidney and bone marrow transplant.

The chain uses TRBV5-1 and TRBJ1-5; 7 nucleotides match TRBD1. Germline loops: CDR1 SGHRS, CDR2 YFSETQ. The CDR3 is 15 residues long. V lost 0 bases and J lost 2; bases outside the gene matches: 2. The CDR3 sequence is CASSLGQGGNQPQHF. CDR3 in DNA: TGCGCCAGCAGCTTGGGACAGGGAGGCAATCAGCCCCAGCATTTT. Variable domain in full (rest from reference TRBV5-1 and TRBJ1-5): KAGVTQTPRYLIKTRGQQVTLSCSPISGHRSVSWYQQTPGQGLQFLFEYFSETQRNKGNFPGRFSGRQFSNSRSEMNVSTLELGDSALYLCASSLGQGGNQPQHFGDGTRLSIL.

The rearrangement links TRBV14 to TRBJ2-7, with 7 positions matching TRBD1. V dropped 4 bases and J dropped 0; count of bases not matched to a gene: 6. The germline CDR1 and CDR2 sequences are SGHDN and FVKESK. CDR3 length: 15 residues. DNA of the CDR3: TGTGCCAGCAGCCGACAGACAGGGAGCTCCTACGAGCAGTACTTC. It translates to CASSRQTGSSYEQYF.

V gene TRBV9 combines with J gene TRBJ2-7; 16 nucleotides line up with TRBD2. The CDR3 runs 17 residues. The V segment lost 4 bases and the J segment 9 bases; nucleotides outside the gene matches: 13. Germline V gives CDR1 SGDLS, CDR2 YYNGEE. The chain's CDR3 is CASSPGLAGGHPTAQYF. For the CDR3, the DNA is TGTGCCAGCAGCCCGGGACTAGCGGGGGGGCACCCTACGGCGCAGTACTTC. Full variable domain (remainder filled in from reference TRBV9 and TRBJ2-7): DSGVTQTPKHLITATGQRVTLRCSPRSGDLSVYWYQQSLDQGLQFLIQYYNGEERAKGNILERFSAQQFPDLHSELNLSSLELGDSALYFCASSPGLAGGHPTAQYFGPGTRLTVT.

The chain has TRBV5-5 and TRBJ1-4, with D perhaps matching TRBD1 (6 bases). With 2 bases removed from V and 6 bases from J, the gap between germline ends came to 11 bases. The CDR3 totals 14 residues. CDR1 SGHKS and CDR2 YYEKEE come from the germline V gene (reference sequence). The CDR3 sequence is CASSFLGADEKLFF. DNA of the CDR3: TGTGCCAGCAGCTTCCTGGGGGCGGATGAAAAACTGTTTTTT.

The V gene is TRBV28, the J gene TRBJ2-3; the match to TRBD2 covers 11 bases. The V gene end was trimmed by 6 bases and the J gene end by 2 bases; junction bases not matched to a gene: 7. The CDR3 loop spans 16 amino acids. Germline lookup yields CDR1 MDHEN and CDR2 SYDVKM. CDR3 coding DNA: TGTGCCAGCAGCTCCGGGACTAGCGGTTTCACAGATACGCAGTATTTT. Protein: CASSSGTSGFTDTQYF.

This chain links TRBV15 with TRBJ2-1; D ambiguous. This CDR3 is built from 13 residues. Between the trimmed V and J ends, which lost 0 bases and 7 bases, there was a span of 7 bases. Germline CDR1 and CDR2: LNHNV and YYDKDF (reference sequence). The CDR3 is CATSRDRWNEQFF. The CDR3 DNA reads as TGTGCCACCAGCAGAGATAGATGGAATGAGCAGTTCTTC. Filled out from reference TRBV15 and TRBJ2-1, the complete variable domain reads DAMVIQNPRYQVTQFGKPVTLSCSQTLNHNVMYWYQQKSSQAPKLLFHYYDKDFNNEADTPDNFQSRRPNTSFCFLDIRSPGLGDTAMYLCATSRDRWNEQFFGPGTRLTVL.

This clone was observed once. This chain connects TRBV5-1 to TRBJ1-3; D is perhaps TRBD1 (6 bases). This CDR3 has 15 residues. The V end was cut by 3 bases, the J end by 0 bases, with 10 bases between. From germline, CDR1 is SGHRS and CDR2 YFSETQ. The CDR3, as DNA: TGCGCCAGCAGCTCGACAGGAAACTCTGGAAACACCATATATTTT. It encodes CASSSTGNSGNTIYF.